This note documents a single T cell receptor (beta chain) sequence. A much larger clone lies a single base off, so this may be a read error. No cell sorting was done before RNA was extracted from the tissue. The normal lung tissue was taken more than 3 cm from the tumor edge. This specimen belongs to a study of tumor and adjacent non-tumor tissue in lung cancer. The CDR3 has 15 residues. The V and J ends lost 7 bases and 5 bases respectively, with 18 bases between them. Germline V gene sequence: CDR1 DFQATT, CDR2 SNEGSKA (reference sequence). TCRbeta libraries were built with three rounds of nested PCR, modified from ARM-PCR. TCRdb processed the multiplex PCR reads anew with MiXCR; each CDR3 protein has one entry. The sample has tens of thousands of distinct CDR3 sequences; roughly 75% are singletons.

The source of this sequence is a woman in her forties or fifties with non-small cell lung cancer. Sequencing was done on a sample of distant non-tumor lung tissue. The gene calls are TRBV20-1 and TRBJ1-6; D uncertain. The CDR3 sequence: CSVPHRTGNNSPLHF. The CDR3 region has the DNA TGCAGTGTCCCTCACCGGACGGGGAATAATTCACCCCTCCACTTT.